What follows is one T cell receptor beta chain and its context. Its antigen is as yet unknown. The sample comes from a study of beta chain features in type 1 diabetes. Findings and limits, study-wide: It was among patients, rather than healthy donors, that naive, central memory and Treg TCRB repertoires appeared more similar. VDJ junctions sequenced from type 1 diabetes patients showed fewer insertions and more deletions. Moderate but significant shortening of TCRB CDR3s was recorded in all four CD4+ subsets from Type 1 diabetes patients.

Germline V CDR1 and CDR2: KGHSH, LQKENI. The V segment lost 4 bases and the J segment 3 bases; nucleotides outside the gene matches: 3. The CDR3 consists of 13 residues. Central memory, naive, regulatory and stem cell-like memory CD4+ cells were sorted by CD45RO/CCR7/CD25/CD127/CD95/CD27. Expressed TCRB transcripts were sequenced, since all the RNA that had been isolated was reverse transcribed. The average output of naive, central memory and regulatory T cell samples was a few million reads. TCRdb's copy holds only in-frame clones and misses some; the assay was immunoSEQ multiplex PCR. The sample consists of over 600,000 clones, about an eighth of them appearing once.

The sequenced material came from naive CD4+ T cells from blood. This sequence was found in a man aged 25 to 45 with type 1 diabetes. The chain combines TRBV18 with TRBJ2-7, with 7 nucleotides matching TRBD1. In DNA, the CDR3 is TGTGCCAGCTCACTCGGACAGGACTACGAGCAGTACTTC. Translating gives CASSLGQDYEQYF.